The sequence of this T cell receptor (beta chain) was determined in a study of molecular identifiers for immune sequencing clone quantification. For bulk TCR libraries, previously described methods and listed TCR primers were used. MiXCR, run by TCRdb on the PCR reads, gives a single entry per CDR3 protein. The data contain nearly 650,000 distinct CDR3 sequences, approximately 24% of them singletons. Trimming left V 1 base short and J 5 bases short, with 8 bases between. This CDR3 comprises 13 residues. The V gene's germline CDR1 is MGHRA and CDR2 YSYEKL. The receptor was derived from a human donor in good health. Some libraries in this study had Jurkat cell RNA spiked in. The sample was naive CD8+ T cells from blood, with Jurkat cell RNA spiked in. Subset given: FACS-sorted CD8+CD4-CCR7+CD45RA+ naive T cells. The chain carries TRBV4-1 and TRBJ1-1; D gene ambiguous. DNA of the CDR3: TGCGCCAGCAGCCAAGCCCCGGGAACTGAAGCTTTCTTT. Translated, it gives CASSQAPGTEAFF.